The 32 T cell receptor beta chains in this list originate from one sample, sequenced in a study of blood T cells in healthy people across ages. Combining a sample-barcoded 5' primer with a J-beta primer mix, a second PCR ran for roughly 6 to 12 cycles. Using its own MiXCR run on the 5' RACE reads, TCRdb lists one record per CDR3 protein. The sample has around 1,500,000 distinct CDR3 sequences, about 40% seen once. The source material was blood. The receptors were sampled from a woman younger than 35 in good health.

The V and J genes are TRBV12-3 or TRBV12-4 and TRBJ2-7; 9 bases are a match to TRBD1. The J call could be wrong; TRBJ2-5 is a better fit for the DNA end. The CDR3 has 15 amino acids. The CDR3 nucleotides are TGTGCCAGCAGTTTAGGCGACAGGGGGAGGGAGACCCAGTACTTC. It is translated as CASSLGDRGRETQYF.

The J gene is TRBJ2-7, the V gene TRBV5-1; 7 bases are shared with TRBD1. The germline V gene encodes CDR1 SGHRS and CDR2 YFSETQ. Unmatched junction bases numbered 24, after V lost 3 bases and J lost 3 bases. The CDR3 sequence is 20 residues long. Written as DNA, the CDR3 is TGCGCCAGCAGCTGGGGAATGACAGGGATCGGCTCTGGTCTTGGCTACGAGCAGTACTTC. As protein: CASSWGMTGIGSGLGYEQYF.

The chain links TRBV4-1 to TRBJ2-5; maybe TRBD2 (7 bases). Trimming removed 4 bases at V and 5 bases at J, with 20 bases between. CDR3 length: 16 amino acids. In germline, CDR1 is MGHRA, CDR2 YSYEKL. CDR3 region: CASSPYSRGGPETQYF. CDR3 in DNA: TGCGCCAGCAGCCCTTATTCGAGGGGGGGACCCGAGACCCAGTACTTC.

Details on this clonotype: The junction departs from the called germline gene at one end, perhaps through a read error. The chain uses TRBV7-9 and TRBJ1-1; the match to TRBD1 covers 7 bases. The V gene's germline CDR1 is SEHNR and CDR2 FQNEAQ (reference sequence). The CDR3 is 15 residues long. Here the CDR3 reads CASSLQGQLNTKAFF. DNA for the CDR3: TGTGCCAGCAGCCTCCAGGGACAGCTAAACACTAAAGCTTTCTTT.

The rearrangement uses TRBV12-3 or TRBV12-4 and TRBJ2-1; perhaps TRBD2 as D (6 bases). V was pared by 7 bases and J by 5 bases, with 12 bases between. CDR3 size: 13 residues. The CDR3 nucleotides read TGTGCCAGCAACGCGGGAAAAAACAATGAGCAGTTCTTC. It encodes CASNAGKNNEQFF.

The genes are TRBV29-1 and TRBJ1-2, with D possibly TRBD1 on 5 matching bases. The germline V gene encodes CDR1 SQVTM and CDR2 ANQGSEA. This CDR3 spans 14 amino acids. Between the trimmed V and J ends, which lost 0 bases and 4 bases, there was a span of 12 bases. DNA of the CDR3: TGCAGCGTTGAAGATGGGACGGCCTTCTATGGCTACACCTTC. It specifies CSVEDGTAFYGYTF.

This clonotype turned up a few times. V gene TRBV29-1 combines with J gene TRBJ1-1; the D is unclear. This CDR3 is 9 amino acids long. Germline V lookup: CDR1 SQVTM, CDR2 ANQGSEA. The V gene lost 7 bases and the J gene lost 6 bases, with 6 bases spanning the gap. CDR3: CSAGAEAFF. The CDR3 nucleotides read TGCAGCGCGGGCGCTGAAGCTTTCTTT.

The V gene is TRBV4-2, the J gene TRBJ2-7, with D perhaps TRBD1 (5 bases). The V end was cut by 4 bases, the J end by 0 bases, with 13 bases between. This CDR3 region has 15 residues. Germline assignment: CDR1 LGHNA and CDR2 YNFKEQ. CDR3 in DNA: TGTGCCAGCAGCCGCGAGACAGCTAACTCCTACGAGCAGTACTTC. Encoded protein: CASSRETANSYEQYF.

V is TRBV2 and J is TRBJ2-7; 9 bases are shared with TRBD1. The CDR3 covers 14 residues. CDR1 SNHLY and CDR2 FYNNEI come from the germline V gene. V gave up 6 bases and J gave up 6 bases; unmatched junction bases: 9. CDR3 loop: CASREIGTGTEQYF. The CDR3 DNA follows: TGTGCCAGCAGAGAAATTGGGACAGGGACCGAGCAGTACTTC.

The CDR3 region has the DNA TGTGCCAGCTCACCACGGACCGCGGGAGCGAACCTTGAGCAGTTCTTC. This sequence encodes CASSPRTAGANLEQFF. The chain recombines TRBV18 with TRBJ2-1; 7 bases are shared with TRBD2. The junction had 12 bases not matched to a gene; V was cut back by 1 base and J by 9 bases. CDR1 and CDR2 (germline): KGHSH, LQKENI. The CDR3 loop spans 16 amino acids.

V gene TRBV20-1 combines with J gene TRBJ2-1, with no clear D. V lost 0 bases to trimming and J lost 8 bases, with 8 bases between them. Germline V gives CDR1 DFQATT, CDR2 SNEGSKA (reference sequence). The CDR3 covers 12 residues. The CDR3 spells CSARETQYEQFF. CDR3 bases: TGCAGTGCTAGAGAGACACAGTATGAGCAGTTCTTC.

This chain joins TRBV12-3 or TRBV12-4 and TRBJ2-1; 8 nucleotides line up with TRBD2. This CDR3 is built from 14 residues. Germline trimming cut 5 bases from V and 7 bases from J; bases unmatched to any gene: 7. The CDR3 protein is CASSGSGSRNEQFF. DNA for the CDR3: TGTGCCAGCAGTGGGAGCGGGAGTCGTAATGAGCAGTTCTTC.

The CDR3 is CASSPQGALYGYTF. DNA for the CDR3: TGTGCCAGCAGCCCACAGGGGGCCCTCTATGGCTACACCTTC. This chain connects TRBV9 to TRBJ1-2; 9 positions match TRBD1. V trimming: 4 bases; J trimming: 4 bases; junction bases outside the gene matches: 5. The V gene's germline CDR1 is SGDLS and CDR2 YYNGEE. CDR3 length: 14 amino acids.

V gene TRBV7-9 combines with J gene TRBJ1-2; D gene unclear. CDR1 and CDR2 from the germline V gene are SEHNR and FQNEAQ (reference sequence). The CDR3 has 14 amino acids. Trimming took 1 base from V and 0 from J, leaving 6 bases between them. The CDR3 DNA is TGTGCCAGCAGCTTAGACTTAGCTAACTATGGCTACACCTTC. It codes for CASSLDLANYGYTF.

V and J are TRBV11-3 and TRBJ2-5; TRBD1 matches at 8 bases. CDR1 is SGHNT, CDR2 YENEEA, per germline. V shed 1 base, J shed 11 bases, and the junction held 12 bases outside the gene matches. This CDR3 is built from 15 residues. CDR3 in DNA: TGTGCCAGCAGCTTAGGGGACAGGACCTACAATGAGCAGTACTTC. This sequence encodes CASSLGDRTYNEQYF.

The J gene is TRBJ1-2, the V gene TRBV15, with a tentative D call TRBD1 (5 bases). V lost 3 bases and J 5 bases, leaving 13 bases between the germline ends. Germline V gene lookup returns CDR1 LNHNV and CDR2 YYDKDF (reference sequence). The CDR3 totals 14 residues. The CDR3 region is CATSSLSGSYGYTF. CDR3 nucleotide sequence: TGTGCCACCAGCAGCTTATCAGGGTCGTATGGCTACACCTTC.

The chain combines TRBV20-1 with TRBJ2-2; the match to TRBD2 covers 7 bases. J lost 0 bases, V lost 2 bases, and 6 bases had no gene match. The CDR3 runs 16 residues. CDR1 is DFQATT, CDR2 SNEGSKA, per germline (reference sequence). CDR3 bases: TGCAGTGCTAGATTAAGCGGGGCTTCGAACACCGGGGAGCTGTTTTTT. Translated: CSARLSGASNTGELFF.

The chain couples TRBV2 to TRBJ2-1; 9 bases are shared with TRBD2. The germline V gene encodes CDR1 SNHLY and CDR2 FYNNEI. The junction had 4 bases not matched to a gene; V was cut back by 2 bases and J by 8 bases. CDR3 length equals 14 residues. Here the CDR3 DNA reads TGTGCCAGCAGTGAATTAGCGGGAGACGATGAGCAGTTCTTC. This gives the protein CASSELAGDDEQFF. Looking up the rest from reference TRBV2 and TRBJ2-1 gives the full variable domain: EPEVTQTPSHQVTQMGQEVILRCVPISNHLYFYWYRQILGQKVEFLVSFYNNEISEKSEIFDDQFSVERPDGSNFTLKIRSTKLEDSAMYFCASSELAGDDEQFFGPGTRLTVL.

This chain links TRBV3-1 with TRBJ1-2; 8 positions match TRBD1. Germline assignment: CDR1 LGHDT and CDR2 YNNKEL (reference sequence). The CDR3 sequence is 17 residues long. J lost 7 bases, V lost 1 base, and 14 bases had no gene match. CDR3 nucleotides: TGTGCCAGCAGCCAAGGGGTGACAGGGGCAAGAGTTGGTGGCTACACCTTC. Its translation is CASSQGVTGARVGGYTF.

This clonotype occurred a few times. The chain is built from TRBV27 and TRBJ2-7; a possible D gene is TRBD2 (7 bases). The CDR3 covers 15 residues. The germline gives CDR1 MNHEY, CDR2 SMNVEV (reference sequence). V lost 5 bases and J lost 3, with 17 bases in between. CDR3 in amino acids: CASSQLGGPFYEQYF. DNA of the CDR3: TGTGCCAGCAGTCAACTCGGGGGGCCGTTCTACGAGCAGTACTTC.

The chain carries TRBV7-2 and TRBJ2-1, with D possibly being TRBD2 (5 bases). The CDR3 runs to 11 residues. The V gene's germline CDR1 is SGHTA and CDR2 FQGNSA. V gave up 4 bases and J gave up 12 bases, with 10 bases separating them. CDR3: CASSSRGGQFF. The CDR3 region has the DNA TGTGCCAGCAGCTCGCGAGGAGGGCAGTTCTTC. Supplemented by reference TRBV7-2 and TRBJ2-1, the full variable domain reads GAGVSQSPSNKVTEKGKDVELRCDPISGHTALYWYRQSLGQGLEFLIYFQGNSAPDKSGLPSDRFSAERTGGSVSTLTIQRTQQEDSAVYLCASSSRGGQFFGPGTRLTVL.

This clonotype has more than one count but fewer than ten. The V gene is TRBV6-1, the J gene TRBJ1-2; D unclear. CDR1 and CDR2 (germline): MNHNS, SASEGT. Trimming took 6 bases from V and 8 from J, leaving 28 bases between them. The CDR3 is 17 residues long. CDR3: CASSPLGGSSLSWGYTF. Written as DNA, the CDR3 is TGTGCCAGCAGCCCGCTGGGTGGGTCCAGCCTTTCTTGGGGCTACACCTTC.

Concerning this clonotype: Possible read error: a much larger clone is one base away. V is TRBV4-1 and J is TRBJ1-4; TRBD1 matches 9 bases. The CDR3 is made up of 17 amino acids. Germline V lookup: CDR1 MGHRA, CDR2 YSYEKL. The CDR3: CTSSHGDRDPRGEKLFF. In DNA form, the CDR3 reads TGCACCAGCAGCCATGGGGACAGGGACCCCAGAGGAGAAAAACTGTTTTTT.

CDR3 amino acids: CSARAPGRGDTEAFF. CDR3 in DNA: TGCAGTGCTAGAGCCCCGGGGAGGGGGGACACTGAAGCTTTCTTT. The chain couples TRBV20-1 to TRBJ1-1, with a possible D match to TRBD1 (6 bases). The germline V gene encodes CDR1 DFQATT and CDR2 SNEGSKA (reference sequence). The CDR3 length is 15 residues. V was clipped by 1 base and J by 3 bases, with 15 bases between them.

This clonotype was observed a handful of times. V and J are TRBV4-1 and TRBJ2-1; D is perhaps TRBD1 or TRBD2 (5 bases each). Germline lookup yields CDR1 MGHRA and CDR2 YSYEKL. CDR3 length: 17 amino acids. The V gene lost 5 bases and the J gene lost 0 bases, with 17 bases spanning the gap. CDR3 amino acids: CASSSTTGTLSYNEQFF. CDR3 DNA: TGCGCCAGCAGCTCAACCACTGGGACGCTCTCCTACAATGAGCAGTTCTTC.

The CDR3 nucleotides are TGTGCCATCAGTGGGACTTTAATTAGCGGAATCCAAGAGACCCAGTACTTC. Protein sequence: CAISGTLISGIQETQYF. The chain links TRBV10-3 to TRBJ2-5; tentatively, D is TRBD2 (6 bases). Germline V lookup: CDR1 ENHRY, CDR2 SYGVKD. This CDR3 comprises 17 residues. The V end was cut by 4 bases, the J end by 1 base, with 19 bases between.

The chain uses TRBV11-1 and TRBJ2-1; D unclear. CDR3 size: 14 residues. Germline V gives CDR1 SGHAT, CDR2 FQDESV (reference sequence). Trimming removed 5 bases from V and 7 bases from J, with 15 bases in between. Here the CDR3 DNA reads TGTGCCAGCAGCCGAGGAAACGGCGCGAATGAGCAGTTCTTC. Protein: CASSRGNGANEQFF.

This clonotype has more than one count but fewer than ten. The CDR3 region is CSAESGGIYNEQFF. In nucleotides, the CDR3 is TGCAGTGCTGAAAGCGGGGGGATTTACAATGAGCAGTTCTTC. The rearrangement links TRBV20-1 to TRBJ2-1; TRBD2 aligns across 9 bases. The CDR3 runs 14 residues. Germline-derived CDR1 and CDR2 are DFQATT and SNEGSKA (reference sequence). V gave up 5 bases and J gave up 4 bases; unmatched junction bases: 6.

This clonotype has just a few counts. The chain links TRBV9 to TRBJ2-1; perhaps TRBD2 as D (7 bases). With 0 bases removed from V and 3 bases from J, the gap between germline ends came to 13 bases. The CDR3 sequence is 16 residues long. The germline V gene encodes CDR1 SGDLS and CDR2 YYNGEE. This chain's CDR3 is CASSVDPGDYYNEQFF. The CDR3 nucleotides are TGTGCCAGCAGCGTAGATCCAGGGGACTACTACAATGAGCAGTTCTTC.

The chain uses TRBV12-3 or TRBV12-4 and TRBJ2-1; D not certain. Trimming left V 6 bases short and J 10 bases short, with 19 bases between. The CDR3 has 14 residues. The CDR3 DNA is TGTGCCAGCAGCCCCGGGTCCTCATCCTACGAGCAGTTCTTC. It specifies CASSPGSSSYEQFF.

The chain carries TRBV27 and TRBJ1-1; perhaps TRBD1 as D (6 bases). The V end was cut by 2 bases, the J end by 1 base, with 14 bases between. The germline CDR1 and CDR2 sequences are MNHEY and SMNVEV (reference sequence). This CDR3 is built from 16 residues. The CDR3 DNA reads as TGTGCCAGCAGTTTAGGCTTATTGGGACAGAACACTGAAGCTTTCTTT. It is translated as CASSLGLLGQNTEAFF.

The J gene is TRBJ2-7, the V gene TRBV4-1; D is uncertain. CDR1 is MGHRA, CDR2 YSYEKL, per germline. The ends were cut back, 0 bases at V and 7 bases at J, with 16 bases in the middle. This CDR3 region has 15 residues. CDR3 DNA: TGCGCCAGCAGCCAAGATACGGGCGTCTTCAATGAGCAGTACTTC. Protein: CASSQDTGVFNEQYF.